This TCR beta chain was sequenced during a study of human T cells and chemical hapten exposure. In the study overall: Diphenylcyclopropenone, dosed weekly to the scalp, was given to patients throughout the roughly 24-week study.

Time point given: patch test 2, 6 weeks after DPC sensitization. Treatment reported: therapeutic diphenylcyclopropenone sensitization with weekly scalp DPC. The donor pool consisted of alopecia patients aged 18 to 70 years, considered suitable for DPC. The CDR3 runs 12 residues. Germline V lookup: CDR1 MNHNY, CDR2 SVGAGI (reference sequence). Trimming shortened V by 6 bases and J by 1 base, and 7 bases separated the two germline ends. Ten or more counts support this clonotype. The library tagged each cDNA molecule with unique molecular identifiers. In the study's own analysis: Sample TCR counts, which ranged from roughly 23,224 to 750,000, had a median of roughly 99,000. One entry per CDR3 protein, called by TCRdb with MiXCR from the RACE reads. These V and J calls rely on TCRdb rather than the paper's analysis. Among some 99,000 distinct CDR3 sequences, approximately 8.8% were seen once, and the ten largest hold more than 3%.

This receptor was identified in a woman between 40 and 50 years old with alopecia areata. Some clones in this sample may be carry-over from other donors' samples. The sequencing here drew on whole blood, taken in connection with sensitization to the hapten diphenylcyclopropenone (DPC). The chain is built from TRBV6-6 and TRBJ2-7, with D hard to call. DNA for the CDR3: TGTGCCAGCAGGGGCAGTTCCTACGAGCAGTACTTC. Translation gives CASRGSSYEQYF.